The rows below give T cell receptor beta chains drawn from one sample of a study of blood T cells in healthy people across ages. In TCRdb, the 5' RACE reads were re-called with MiXCR into one record per CDR3 protein. The sample holds roughly 1.9 million distinct CDR3 sequences, about 39% seen once. The sample comprised blood. The source is a human donor in good health. Each CDR3 is given with its conserved first and last residue. The order of the fields is D gene, clone size, J gene, V gene, CDR3 protein, CDR3 DNA. A D gene is named only where the DNA matches it firmly. Clone size is not always given. Where it is, it says once, few, many or a class for expanded clones.

TRBD1 . TRBJ2-1 TRBV7-2 CASSLVGTGGVFVQFF TGTGCCAGCAGCTTAGTGGGGACAGGGGGTGTATTTGTGCAGTTCTTC
. few TRBJ2-3 TRBV15 CATSRDGISRARADTQYF TGTGCCACCAGCAGAGATGGGATCTCCAGGGCGAGGGCAGATACGCAGTATTTT
TRBD2 few TRBJ2-3 TRBV20-1 CSASTSGVADTQYF TGCAGTGCTAGTACTAGCGGGGTAGCAGATACGCAGTATTTT
. . TRBJ1-5 TRBV7-6 CASSLGSGVGQPQHF TGTGCCAGCAGCTTAGGTTCCGGGGTTGGTCAGCCCCAGCATTTT
. . TRBJ1-2 TRBV20-1 CSATRGYTF TGCAGTGCTACTCGCGGCTACACCTTC
. few TRBJ1-2 TRBV29-1 CSVEDRRYGYTF TGCAGCGTTGAAGACCGGAGGTATGGCTACACCTTC
TRBD1 . TRBJ1-2 TRBV2 CASRTDRVYGYTF TGTGCCAGCCGGACCGACAGGGTCTATGGCTACACCTTC
TRBD2 . TRBJ2-1 TRBV6-2/TRBV6-3 CASSTPRGGNEQFF TGTGCCAGCAGTACCCCTCGCGGGGGCAATGAGCAGTTCTTC
TRBD2 few TRBJ2-3 TRBV15 CATSARLAGSDTQYF TGTGCCACCAGCGCAAGACTAGCGGGCTCAGATACGCAGTATTTT
. . TRBJ1-2 TRBV29-1 CSGGLVTPPYGYTF TGCAGCGGTGGGTTGGTTACGCCCCCCTATGGCTACACCTTC
. few TRBJ1-2 TRBV12-3/TRBV12-4 CASSTTNYGYTF TGTGCCAGCAGTACAACTAACTATGGCTACACCTTC
TRBD1 . TRBJ2-3 TRBV11-2 CASTVGGLASTDTQYF TGTGCCAGCACCGTAGGGGGCTTAGCAAGCACAGATACGCAGTATTTT
. few TRBJ2-3 TRBV6-6 CASSYWDTQYF TGTGCCAGCAGTTACTGGGATACGCAGTATTTT
. . TRBJ2-7 TRBV6-2/TRBV6-3 CASSWGTSRGIYEQYF TGTGCCAGCAGTTGGGGCACGAGCCGCGGGATCTACGAGCAGTACTTC
TRBD2 . TRBJ2-3 TRBV10-3 CAISDKRSAIGGSSTDTQYF TGTGCCATCAGTGATAAAAGGAGCGCTATCGGGGGGTCTAGCACAGATACGCAGTATTTT
. . TRBJ2-6 TRBV28 CASSTSGRGFSGANVLTF TGTGCCAGCAGTACCTCCGGGAGAGGGTTCTCTGGGGCCAACGTCCTGACTTTC
. . TRBJ1-2 TRBV7-2 CASSLVLGVPSGYTF TGTGCCAGCAGCTTAGTTTTAGGGGTTCCGAGTGGCTACACCTTC
TRBD2 many TRBJ2-7 TRBV3-1 CASSQGAGGQHEQYF TGTGCCAGCAGCCAAGGAGCGGGGGGGCAGCACGAGCAGTACTTC
. . TRBJ2-7 TRBV5-5 CASSLDPPALEQYF TGTGCCAGCAGCTTAGATCCCCCGGCCCTCGAGCAGTACTTC
. few TRBJ1-1 TRBV5-1 CASSLTATNTEAFF TGCGCCAGCAGCTTGACTGCTACGAACACTGAAGCTTTCTTT
TRBD2 . TRBJ2-5 TRBV6-2/TRBV6-3 CASSYLMTSGGARETQYF TGTGCCAGCAGTTACTTAATGACTAGCGGGGGGGCCCGGGAGACCCAGTACTTC